This passage covers 5 T cell receptor beta chains from one sample sequenced in a study. Amplification of TRBV12-4/TRBJ1-2 clonotypes used adaptor-ligated barcode primers. Each CDR3 protein gets one entry after TCRdb re-called the multiplex PCR reads with MiXCR. The sample holds about 890 distinct CDR3 sequences, 15% to 20% seen once. Treg sorting used a CD4+CD25+CD127-/low gate. The sample taken for sequencing was Tregs sorted from blood. The receptors stem from a female donor with breast cancer.

The rearrangement joins TRBV12-3 or TRBV12-4 to TRBJ1-2; D is undetermined. Between the trimmed V and J ends, which lost 4 bases and 2 bases, there was a span of 14 bases. The CDR3 consists of 15 residues. CDR3 nucleotide sequence: TGTGCCAGCAGTTCCCGTAGGCGATCAAACTATGGCTACACCTTC. Translation: CASSSRRRSNYGYTF.

Relative to its sample, this clonotype is large. The V call is TRBV12-3 or TRBV12-4, the J call TRBJ1-2; 10 bases agree with TRBD1. The trim removed 6 bases at V and 2 bases at J, leaving 0 bases unmatched. The CDR3 consists of 13 residues. CDR3 in amino acids: CASRGQGNYGYTF. CDR3 coding DNA: TGTGCCAGCAGGGGACAGGGGAACTATGGCTACACCTTC.

This clonotype is hyperexpanded in the sample. The chain links TRBV12-3 or TRBV12-4 to TRBJ1-2, with a weak D call TRBD1 (5 bases). CDR3 length: 12 amino acids. V lost 5 bases, J lost 5 bases, and 9 bases lay in between. Written as DNA, the CDR3 is TGTGCCAGCAGTCGGGACCGATATGGCTACACCTTC. Amino acids: CASSRDRYGYTF.

This clonotype ranks as large. The chain uses TRBV12-3 or TRBV12-4 and TRBJ1-2, with D hard to call. The V end lost 6 bases, the J end lost 6 bases, and 20 bases lay between the germline ends. The CDR3 sequence is 15 residues long. The CDR3 reads CASSLWEEAGNGYTF. In nucleotides, the CDR3 is TGTGCCAGCAGCCTTTGGGAGGAGGCAGGCAATGGCTACACCTTC.

This chain connects TRBV12-3 or TRBV12-4 to TRBJ1-2; D not certain. V lost 8 bases to trimming and J lost 6 bases, with 19 bases between them. This CDR3 spans 14 amino acids. The CDR3 coding sequence is TGTGCCAGCCGCCTAGGGCCAGCGGTTCATGGCTACACCTTC. This encodes CASRLGPAVHGYTF.